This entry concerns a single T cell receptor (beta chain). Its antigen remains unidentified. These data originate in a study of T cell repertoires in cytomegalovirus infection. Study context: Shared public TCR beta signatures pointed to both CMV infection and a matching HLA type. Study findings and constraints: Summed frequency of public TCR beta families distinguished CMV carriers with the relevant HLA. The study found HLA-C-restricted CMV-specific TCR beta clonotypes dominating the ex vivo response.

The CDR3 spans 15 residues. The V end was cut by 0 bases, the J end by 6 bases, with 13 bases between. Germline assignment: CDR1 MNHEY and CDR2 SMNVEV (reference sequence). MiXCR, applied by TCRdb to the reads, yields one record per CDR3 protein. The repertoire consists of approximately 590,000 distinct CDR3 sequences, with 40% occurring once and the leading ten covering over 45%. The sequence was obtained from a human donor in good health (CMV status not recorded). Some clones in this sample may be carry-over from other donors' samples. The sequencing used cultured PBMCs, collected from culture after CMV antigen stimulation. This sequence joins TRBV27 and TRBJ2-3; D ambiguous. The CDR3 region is CASSLSRIPADTQYF. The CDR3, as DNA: TGTGCCAGCAGTTTATCAAGGATCCCGGCGGATACGCAGTATTTT.